The 16 T cell receptor beta chains below all came from one sample that was sequenced in a study of human T cells and chemical hapten exposure. Time point noted: patch test 1, 2 weeks after DPC sensitization. The treatment is: therapeutic diphenylcyclopropenone sensitization with weekly scalp DPC. TCRdb re-derived calls from the RACE reads in MiXCR, one entry per CDR3 protein. The table has tens of thousands of distinct CDR3 sequences, 10% to 13% seen once. This material consisted of whole blood, taken in connection with sensitization to the hapten diphenylcyclopropenone (DPC). These receptors all stem from a man in his forties with alopecia areata. Some clones in this sample may be carry-over from other donors' samples.

This chain uses TRBV28 with TRBJ1-6; no definite D call. V lost 8 bases and J lost 5, with 10 bases in between. The CDR3 has 13 amino acids. From germline, CDR1 is MDHEN and CDR2 SYDVKM. The CDR3 loop is CASSRSNNSPLHF. The CDR3 DNA reads TGTGCCAGCTCACGGAGCAATAATTCACCCCTCCACTTT.

This clonotype was seen a handful of times. The chain recombines TRBV7-2 with TRBJ2-3; D is uncertain. The germline CDR1 and CDR2 sequences are SGHTA and FQGNSA. The CDR3 is 14 amino acids. V lost 6 bases to trimming and J lost 0 bases, with 10 bases between them. The CDR3 loop is CASRFAVSTDTQYF. CDR3 bases: TGTGCCAGCAGGTTTGCGGTTAGCACAGATACGCAGTATTTT.

This clonotype was counted between two and nine times. V is TRBV5-1 and J is TRBJ2-1; 7 positions agree with TRBD2. V shed 2 bases and J 8 bases; nucleotides not matched to a gene: 7. CDR1 is SGHRS, CDR2 YFSETQ, per germline. The CDR3 extends over 14 amino acids. CDR3 coding DNA: TGCGCCAGCAGCTTTAGACTAGCCGACGATGAGCAGTTCTTC. Protein sequence: CASSFRLADDEQFF.

This clonotype was picked up a small number of times. The chain is built from TRBV6-5 and TRBJ2-3; D possibly corresponds to TRBD2 (5 bases). The CDR3 is 11 amino acids. Trimming took off 7 bases at V and 5 bases at J, with 7 bases between the two ends. Germline V gene data show CDR1 as MNHEY and CDR2 as SVGAGI. The CDR3 DNA follows: TGTGCCAGCATCCGGGGAGATACGCAGTATTTT. Translation gives CASIRGDTQYF.

Only a few counts were recorded for this clonotype. The rearrangement links TRBV30 to TRBJ2-7; D is unclear. The ends were cut back, 0 bases at V and 2 bases at J, with 11 bases in the middle. CDR3 size: 14 residues. Germline V gene data show CDR1 as GTSNPN and CDR2 as SVGIG (reference sequence). CDR3 in amino acids: CAWSVSPGPYEQYF. CDR3 DNA: TGTGCCTGGAGTGTCTCTCCCGGGCCCTACGAGCAGTACTTC.

This clonotype was recorded a few times. This chain joins TRBV10-3 and TRBJ2-7; no reliable D call. Trimming cost V 0 bases and J 1 base, with 10 bases left between them. This CDR3 contains 15 residues. CDR1 is ENHRY, CDR2 SYGVKD, per germline. CDR3 sequence (DNA): TGTGCCATCAGTGAGTCTGGGGAACGGTCCTACGAGCAGTACGTC. Amino acid sequence: CAISESGERSYEQYV.

This clonotype was seen many times. This rearrangement joins TRBV5-6 to TRBJ1-1; no reliable D call. The CDR3 runs 15 residues. Germline lookup yields CDR1 SGHDT and CDR2 YYEEEE. V shed 4 bases and J shed 0 bases, with 13 bases lying between them. The CDR3 bases are TGTGCCAGCAGCAGGGCACCTGCTATGAACACTGAAGCTTTCTTT. Encoded protein: CASSRAPAMNTEAFF.

This clonotype appeared a few times. The J gene is TRBJ1-6, the V gene TRBV20-1, with 8 positions matching TRBD1. CDR1 is DFQATT and CDR2 is SNEGSKA in the germline V gene (reference sequence). Trimming removed 4 bases from V and 5 bases from J; junction bases left unmatched: 7. The CDR3 is 15 residues long. CDR3 nucleotide sequence: TGCAGTGCTAAGACAGGGGTGGGGGATAATTCACCCCTCCACTTT. It translates to CSAKTGVGDNSPLHF.

The CDR3 region has the DNA TGCGCCAGCAGCTTGGACAGTCGTTCCTACAATGAGCAGTTCTTC. Its protein product is CASSLDSRSYNEQFF. V gene TRBV5-1 combines with J gene TRBJ2-1; D gene ambiguous. The germline V gene has CDR1 SGHRS and CDR2 YFSETQ. V was shortened by 0 bases and J by 1 base, with 8 bases between the two germline ends. This CDR3 contains 15 residues. The full variable domain, completed using reference TRBV5-1 and TRBJ2-1, is KAGVTQTPRYLIKTRGQQVTLSCSPISGHRSVSWYQQTPGQGLQFLFEYFSETQRNKGNFPGRFSGRQFSNSRSEMNVSTLELGDSALYLCASSLDSRSYNEQFFGPGTRLTVL.

This clonotype appeared many times. The V gene is TRBV27, the J gene TRBJ1-5; the D is unclear. V was pared by 6 bases and J by 2 bases, with 8 bases between. Looked up from germline, CDR1 is MNHEY and CDR2 is SMNVEV (reference sequence). CDR3 length equals 13 residues. The chain's CDR3 is CASRRARNQPQHF. The CDR3 bases are TGTGCCAGCAGGCGGGCCCGCAATCAGCCCCAGCATTTT.

In nucleotides, the CDR3 is TGTGCCAGCAGCTTACCGGGACTTGGAGGGGGGGCCGAGCAGTACTTC. Translation: CASSLPGLGGGAEQYF. This chain connects TRBV7-9 to TRBJ2-7, with a tentative D call TRBD2 (7 bases). CDR1 is SEHNR, CDR2 FQNEAQ, per germline (reference sequence). The CDR3 loop spans 16 amino acids. Trimming shortened V by 2 bases and J by 6 bases, and 20 bases separated the two germline ends.

This clonotype was observed a handful of times. The chain employs TRBV7-6 and TRBJ1-3; no firm D call. Germline V gene lookup returns CDR1 SGHVS and CDR2 FNYEAQ. Trimming left V 5 bases short and J 1 base short, with 9 bases between. This CDR3 spans 14 amino acids. For the CDR3, the DNA is TGTGCCAGCAGCCAAGGGAGGTCTGGAAACACCATATATTTT. This sequence encodes CASSQGRSGNTIYF.

This clonotype was counted only a few times. The rearrangement joins TRBV6-6 to TRBJ1-6, with D maybe TRBD1 (6 bases). This CDR3 is 15 amino acids long. CDR1 MNHNY and CDR2 SVGAGI come from the germline V gene (reference sequence). With 7 bases removed from V and 7 bases from J, the gap between germline ends came to 17 bases. The CDR3 DNA reads TGTGCCAGCATTAGGGACTGGACAGTAAATTCACCCCTCCACTTT. This encodes CASIRDWTVNSPLHF.

The rearrangement links TRBV5-5 to TRBJ2-1; possibly TRBD2 for D (6 bases). The V and J ends lost 6 bases and 5 bases respectively, with 18 bases between them. The CDR3 extends over 15 amino acids. CDR1 is SGHKS and CDR2 is YYEKEE in the germline V gene (reference sequence). The CDR3 coding sequence is TGTGCCAGCAATCTGGCGGGAATCACTAACAATGAGCAGTTCTTC. It codes for CASNLAGITNNEQFF.

This clonotype was seen a handful of times. This chain connects TRBV3-1 to TRBJ1-2; D ambiguous. This CDR3 is 15 amino acids long. Trimming cost V 1 base and J 4 bases, with 13 bases left between them. Germline V gene sequence: CDR1 LGHDT, CDR2 YNNKEL (reference sequence). The CDR3 coding sequence is TGTGCCAGCAGCCAAGCGGTCGGTGAGCTCTATGGCTACACCTTC. Amino acid sequence: CASSQAVGELYGYTF. The full variable domain, in which reference TRBV3-1 and TRBJ1-2 provide the parts outside the CDR3, is DTAVSQTPKYLVTQMGNDKSIKCEQNLGHDTMYWYKQDSKKFLKIMFSYNNKELIINETVPNRFSPKSPDKAHLNLHINSLELGDSAVYFCASSQAVGELYGYTFGSGTRLTVV.

This clonotype was seen at least ten times. The chain carries TRBV14 and TRBJ1-4, with D uncertain. The ends were cut back, 8 bases at V and 4 bases at J, with 11 bases in the middle. This CDR3 is built from 13 residues. The germline gives CDR1 SGHDN, CDR2 FVKESK. The CDR3 region has the DNA TGTGCCAGCCGACGGACGGGTAATGAAAAACTGTTTTTT. Translation gives CASRRTGNEKLFF.